This T cell receptor (beta chain) was sequenced in a study of identical twins. Study-level findings and limits: Rather than following the same donors, the conclusions depended on cross-sectional statistical analysis.

This clonotype was counted at least ten times. Its antigen is currently unknown. Germline CDR1 reads SGHRS; CDR2 reads YFSETQ. This CDR3 spans 16 amino acids. Unmatched junction bases numbered 9, after V lost 0 bases and J lost 7 bases. One entry per CDR3 protein, called by TCRdb with MiXCR from the 5' RACE reads. This sample carries 200,000 to 250,000 distinct CDR3 sequences, around 6.6% of them seen once, and the ten largest clones take more than 3%. The sample was also reused in another study, on yellow fever vaccine responses in identical twins.

This sequence originates from a woman younger than 35 in good health. Sequencing input: memory (CD45RO+) T cells sorted from blood. V gene TRBV5-1 combines with J gene TRBJ2-1; 8 nucleotides agree with TRBD1. In nucleotides, the CDR3 is TGCGCCAGCAGCTTGGTGGCAGGGGGCCCGACAAATGAGCAGTTCTTC. Its translation is CASSLVAGGPTNEQFF.